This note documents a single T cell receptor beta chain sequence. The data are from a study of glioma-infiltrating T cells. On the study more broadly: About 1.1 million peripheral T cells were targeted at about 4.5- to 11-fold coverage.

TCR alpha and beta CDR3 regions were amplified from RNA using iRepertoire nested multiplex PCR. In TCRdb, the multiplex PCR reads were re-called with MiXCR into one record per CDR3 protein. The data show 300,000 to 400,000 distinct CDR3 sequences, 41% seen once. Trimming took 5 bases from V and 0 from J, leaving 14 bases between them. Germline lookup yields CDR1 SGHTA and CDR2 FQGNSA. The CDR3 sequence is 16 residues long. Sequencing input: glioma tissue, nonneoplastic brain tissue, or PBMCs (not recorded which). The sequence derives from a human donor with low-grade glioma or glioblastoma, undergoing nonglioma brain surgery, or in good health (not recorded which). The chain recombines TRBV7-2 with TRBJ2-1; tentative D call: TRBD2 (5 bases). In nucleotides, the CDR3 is TGTGCCAGCAGCCCAACTAGAGCCAACTCCTACAATGAGCAGTTCTTC. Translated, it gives CASSPTRANSYNEQFF.